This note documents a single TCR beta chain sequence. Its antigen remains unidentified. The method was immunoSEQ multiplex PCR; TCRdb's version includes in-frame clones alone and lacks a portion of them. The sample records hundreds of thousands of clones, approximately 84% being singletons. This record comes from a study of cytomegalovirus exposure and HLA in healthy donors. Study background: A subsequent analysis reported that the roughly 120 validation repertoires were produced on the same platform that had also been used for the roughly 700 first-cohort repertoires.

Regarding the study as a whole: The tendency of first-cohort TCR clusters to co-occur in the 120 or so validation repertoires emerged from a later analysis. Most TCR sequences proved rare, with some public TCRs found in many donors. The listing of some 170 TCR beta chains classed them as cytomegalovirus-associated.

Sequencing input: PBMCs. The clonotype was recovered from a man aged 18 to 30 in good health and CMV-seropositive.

The CDR3 loop is CAWSPDVRVNEKLFF. CDR3 nucleotide sequence: TGTGCCTGGAGTCCTGACGTGAGAGTTAATGAAAAACTGTTTTTT. The chain recombines TRBV30 with TRBJ1-4, with D unclear. This CDR3 comprises 15 residues. V was clipped by 2 bases and J by 4 bases, with 14 bases between them. Germline CDR1 GTSNPN, CDR2 SVGIG (reference sequence).